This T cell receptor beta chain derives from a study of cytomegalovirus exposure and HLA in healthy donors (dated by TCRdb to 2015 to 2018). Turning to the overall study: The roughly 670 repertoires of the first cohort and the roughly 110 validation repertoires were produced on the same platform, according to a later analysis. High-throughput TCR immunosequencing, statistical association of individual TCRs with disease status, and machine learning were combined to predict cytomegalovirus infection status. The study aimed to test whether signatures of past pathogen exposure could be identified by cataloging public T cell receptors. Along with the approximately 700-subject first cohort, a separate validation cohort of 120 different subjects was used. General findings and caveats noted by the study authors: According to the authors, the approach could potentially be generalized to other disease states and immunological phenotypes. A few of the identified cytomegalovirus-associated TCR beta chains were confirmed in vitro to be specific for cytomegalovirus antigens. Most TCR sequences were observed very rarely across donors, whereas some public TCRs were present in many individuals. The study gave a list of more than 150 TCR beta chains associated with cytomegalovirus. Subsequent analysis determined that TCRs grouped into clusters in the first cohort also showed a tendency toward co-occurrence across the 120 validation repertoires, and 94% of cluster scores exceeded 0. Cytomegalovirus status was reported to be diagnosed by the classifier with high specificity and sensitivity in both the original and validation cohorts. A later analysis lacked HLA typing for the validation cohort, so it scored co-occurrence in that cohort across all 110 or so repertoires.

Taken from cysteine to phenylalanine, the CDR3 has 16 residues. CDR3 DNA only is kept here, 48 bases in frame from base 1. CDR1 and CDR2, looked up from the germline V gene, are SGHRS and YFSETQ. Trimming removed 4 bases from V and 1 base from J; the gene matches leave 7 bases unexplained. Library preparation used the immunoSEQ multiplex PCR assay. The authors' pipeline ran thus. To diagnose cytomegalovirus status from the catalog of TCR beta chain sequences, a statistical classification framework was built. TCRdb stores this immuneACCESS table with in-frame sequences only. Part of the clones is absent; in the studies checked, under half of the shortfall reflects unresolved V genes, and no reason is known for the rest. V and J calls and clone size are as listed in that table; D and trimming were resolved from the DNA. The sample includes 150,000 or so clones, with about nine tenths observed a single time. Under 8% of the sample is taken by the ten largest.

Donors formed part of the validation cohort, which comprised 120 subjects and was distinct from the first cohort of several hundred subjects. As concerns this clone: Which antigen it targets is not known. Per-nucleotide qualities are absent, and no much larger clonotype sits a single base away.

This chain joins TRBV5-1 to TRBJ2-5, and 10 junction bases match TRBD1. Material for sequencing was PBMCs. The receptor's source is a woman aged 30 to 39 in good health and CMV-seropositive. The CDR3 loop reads CASSGAGTGVQETQYF. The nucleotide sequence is TGCGCCAGCAGCGGCGCCGGGACAGGGGTCCAAGAGACCCAGTACTTC.